Each of the 23 T cell receptor beta chains below was sequenced from the same sample in a study of shared clonotypes between healthy human individuals. Only in-frame clones appear in the TCRdb table, and some are missing; sequencing was by immunoSEQ multiplex PCR. Found here are some 96,000 clones, over 40% of them singletons; the top ten hold over 12%. Sequencing was performed on PBMCs. All receptors derive from a woman between 40 and 55 years old in good health. Some clones in this sample may be carry-over from other donors' samples.

The chain joins TRBV25-1 to TRBJ1-2; the match to TRBD1 covers 7 bases. The CDR3 contains 16 residues. Losses at the gene ends were 7 bases for V and 2 bases for J; bases not matched to a gene: 13. Germline CDR1 and CDR2: MGHDK and SYGVNS. The CDR3 bases are TGTGCCAGCACTCAGGGGGAGAGTTCTCTAAACTATGGCTACACCTTC. Protein sequence: CASTQGESSLNYGYTF.

This clone came up many times. The V gene is TRBV4-2, the J gene TRBJ2-7; 16 bases are a match to TRBD2. The junction had 9 bases not matched to a gene; V was cut back by 0 bases and J by 4 bases. The CDR3 consists of 19 residues. Germline CDR1 LGHNA, CDR2 YNFKEQ. DNA of the CDR3: TGTGCCAGCAGCCAAGATCAGGGACTAGCGGGAGGGGGTGTGTACGAGCAGTACTTC. Amino acids: CASSQDQGLAGGGVYEQYF.

V usage is TRBV6-5 and J usage is TRBJ2-7; 7 bases fit TRBD1. Losses at the gene ends were 9 bases for V and 11 bases for J; bases not matched to a gene: 16. There are 13 residues in the CDR3. From germline, CDR1 is MNHEY and CDR2 SVGAGI. The CDR3 spells CASQLRGQGPEYF. CDR3 coding DNA: TGTGCCAGTCAGTTAAGGGGGCAGGGTCCTGAGTACTTC.

CDR3 nucleotides: TGTGCCAGCAGCTCTTCAACGAACACCGGGGAGCTGTTTTTT. It specifies CASSSSTNTGELFF. The chain carries TRBV7-7 and TRBJ2-2; D ambiguous. Germline-derived CDR1 and CDR2 are SSHAT and FNYEAQ (reference sequence). Trimming cost V 4 bases and J 0 bases, with 6 bases left between them. This CDR3 spans 14 amino acids. The full variable domain, in which reference TRBV7-7 and TRBJ2-2 provide the parts outside the CDR3, is GAGVSQSPRYKVTKRGQDVTLRCDPISSHATLYWYQQALGQGPEFLTYFNYEAQPDKSGLPSDRFSAERPEGSISTLTIQRTEQRDSAMYRCASSSSTNTGELFFGEGSRLTVL.

This clone appeared once. The chain has TRBV7-9 and TRBJ1-1; D unresolved. Germline CDR1 is SEHNR and CDR2 is FQNEAQ (reference sequence). Trimming removed 1 base at V and 1 base at J, with 4 bases between. The CDR3 has 13 residues. For the CDR3, the DNA is TGTGCCAGCAGCTTAGTGGGGAACACTGAAGCTTTCTTT. Its translation is CASSLVGNTEAFF.

A few counts support this clone. The gene calls are TRBV30 and TRBJ2-3; TRBD2 is a possible D gene (5 bases). V was trimmed by 2 bases and J by 3 bases, leaving 12 bases between them. Germline CDR1 is GTSNPN and CDR2 is SVGIG (reference sequence). The CDR3 has 14 residues. In nucleotides, the CDR3 is TGTGCCTGGAGTTCCGGGGAAGGAACAGATACGCAGTATTTT. Its protein product is CAWSSGEGTDTQYF.

This clone has at least ten counts. V usage is TRBV20-1 and J usage is TRBJ2-5; no reliable D call. Germline CDR1 reads DFQATT; CDR2 reads SNEGSKA (reference sequence). The V end was cut by 2 bases, the J end by 4 bases, with 2 bases between. The CDR3 is 10 amino acids. CDR3 nucleotides: TGCAGTGCTAGAATAGAGACCCAGTACTTC. Residues: CSARIETQYF.

There are a few counts of this clone. The chain links TRBV2 to TRBJ1-2; a weak D match, TRBD1 (5 bases). Germline-derived CDR1 and CDR2 are SNHLY and FYNNEI. V dropped 8 bases and J dropped 4 bases, with 14 bases sitting between them. The CDR3 loop spans 13 amino acids. The DNA for the CDR3 is TGTGCCAGCTCCCTCCGAGGGACCTATGGCTACACCTTC. Amino acids: CASSLRGTYGYTF. Filled out from reference TRBV2 and TRBJ1-2, the complete variable domain reads EPEVTQTPSHQVTQMGQEVILRCVPISNHLYFYWYRQILGQKVEFLVSFYNNEISEKSEIFDDQFSVERPDGSNFTLKIRSTKLEDSAMYFCASSLRGTYGYTFGSGTRLTVV.

The table lists this clone with many counts. J is TRBJ2-1 and V is TRBV29-1; D unresolved. Trimming pared 4 bases from V and 8 bases from J, leaving 12 bases between. The CDR3 spans 12 residues. Germline CDR1 reads SQVTM; CDR2 reads ANQGSEA. CDR3 in amino acids: CSVATPWDEQFF. Written as DNA, the CDR3 is TGCAGCGTTGCGACACCTTGGGATGAGCAGTTCTTC.

The chain joins TRBV28 to TRBJ1-2; D is unresolved. The V gene lost 6 bases and the J gene lost 4 bases, with 12 bases spanning the gap. Per the germline V gene, CDR1 is MDHEN and CDR2 is SYDVKM. The CDR3 contains 13 residues. CDR3 region: CASSKKLAYGYTF. The CDR3 DNA reads TGTGCCAGCAGCAAGAAGTTGGCCTATGGCTACACCTTC.

By proportion, this clone is medium-sized (0.01 to 0.1%). The chain employs TRBV11-2 and TRBJ2-7; TRBD2 matches at 8 bases. Germline CDR1 SGHAT, CDR2 FQNNGV. The CDR3 sequence is 15 residues long. The J segment lost 5 bases and the V segment lost 3 bases, leaving 9 bases of the junction unmatched. CDR3 in amino acids: CASSFQTGTRNEQYF. The CDR3 region has the DNA TGTGCCAGCAGCTTTCAGACCGGGACTAGGAACGAGCAGTACTTC. Full variable domain (missing parts from reference TRBV11-2 and TRBJ2-7): EAGVAQSPRYKIIEKRQSVAFWCNPISGHATLYWYQQILGQGPKLLIQFQNNGVVDDSQLPKDRFSAERLKGVDSTLKIQPAKLEDSAVYLCASSFQTGTRNEQYFGPGTRLTVT.

Ten or more counts support this clone. V is TRBV18 and J is TRBJ1-1; no reliable D call. The germline gives CDR1 KGHSH, CDR2 LQKENI. The ends were cut back, 2 bases at V and 4 bases at J, with 23 bases in the middle. The CDR3 is made up of 18 amino acids. The CDR3 nucleotides read TGTGCCAGCTCACCAGGAGTTAGGACTTTCGCCAGCCTCACTGAAGCTTTCTTT. Translating it yields CASSPGVRTFASLTEAFF.

The chain links TRBV29-1 to TRBJ1-3; no definite D call. Trimming cost V 0 bases and J 2 bases, with 17 bases left between them. This CDR3 is 17 amino acids long. Germline-derived CDR1 and CDR2 are SQVTM and ANQGSEA. Here the CDR3 reads CSVEEFDGSPPGNTIYF. As DNA, the CDR3 is TGCAGCGTTGAAGAATTTGATGGGAGTCCACCTGGAAACACCATATATTTT.

The chain combines TRBV5-4 with TRBJ2-1, with D hard to call. The CDR3 is made up of 12 amino acids. Germline V lookup: CDR1 SGHNT, CDR2 YYREEE (reference sequence). V lost 0 bases and J 7 bases, leaving 5 bases between the germline ends. As DNA, the CDR3 is TGTGCCAGCAGCTTGGATAAGAATGAGCAGTTCTTC. Translating gives CASSLDKNEQFF. The full variable domain, in which reference TRBV5-4 and TRBJ2-1 provide the parts outside the CDR3, is ETGVTQSPTHLIKTRGQQVTLRCSSQSGHNTVSWYQQALGQGPQFIFQYYREEENGRGNFPPRFSGLQFPNYSSELNVNALELDDSALYLCASSLDKNEQFFGPGTRLTVL.

This clone came up many times. The V gene is TRBV7-9, the J gene TRBJ1-2; a possible D gene is TRBD1 (5 bases). V was trimmed by 0 bases and J by 6 bases, leaving 8 bases between them. From germline, CDR1 is SEHNR and CDR2 FQNEAQ (reference sequence). The CDR3 contains 13 residues. CDR3 DNA: TGTGCCAGCAGCTTAGCAGGGACTGATGGCTACACCTTC. Its translation: CASSLAGTDGYTF.

The chain couples TRBV5-1 to TRBJ2-5; D ambiguous. TRBJ2-7 explains the end of the DNA better; the J call may be wrong. The CDR3 length is 14 residues. CDR1 and CDR2 from the germline V gene are SGHRS and YFSETQ. For the CDR3, the DNA is TGCGCCAGCAGCTCCCCCGTTGGGCCCTACGAGCAGTACTTC. Protein sequence: CASSSPVGPYEQYF.

The rearrangement links TRBV10-3 to TRBJ2-7, with 10 positions matching TRBD1. With 10 bases clipped from V and 2 bases from J, the junction kept 11 bases outside the gene matches. This CDR3 comprises 15 residues. Germline CDR1 is ENHRY and CDR2 is SYGVKD. This CDR3 is CATQTDGQGAYEQYF. The CDR3 DNA reads as TGTGCCACACAAACGGATGGACAGGGGGCCTACGAGCAGTACTTC.

This clone was seen a single time. A read error may explain this, as a much larger clone is one base away. The chain couples TRBV7-2 to TRBJ2-3; D gene uncertain. The CDR3 extends over 12 amino acids. From germline, CDR1 is SGHTA and CDR2 FQGNSA. Written as DNA, the CDR3 is TGTGTCAGCAGCCAGACATGGGATACGCAGTATTTT. This codes for CVSSQTWDTQYF.

This clone was counted only a few times. The genes are TRBV5-1 and TRBJ2-2; a possible D gene is TRBD2 (6 bases). V was clipped by 4 bases and J by 3 bases, with 19 bases between them. The length of the CDR3 is 17 residues. The germline V gene has CDR1 SGHRS and CDR2 YFSETQ. CDR3 protein: CASSAPESTGDTGELFF. In DNA form, the CDR3 reads TGCGCCAGCAGCGCGCCAGAGTCAACGGGGGACACCGGGGAGCTGTTTTTT.

The chain carries TRBV6-1 and TRBJ2-5, with 10 bases that match TRBD1. Looked up from germline, CDR1 is MNHNS and CDR2 is SASEGT. The CDR3 length is 16 residues. Unmatched junction bases numbered 6, after V lost 1 base and J lost 4 bases. Here the CDR3 DNA reads TGTGCCAGCAGTGAAGTTGAGGGGACAGGGGTAGAGACCCAGTACTTC. Its protein is CASSEVEGTGVETQYF.

This clone was detected only a few times. The chain joins TRBV27 to TRBJ2-7; 9 bases are shared with TRBD1. CDR1 and CDR2 (germline): MNHEY, SMNVEV (reference sequence). The ends lost 3 bases at V and 0 bases at J; junction bases unmatched: 9. The CDR3 is made up of 17 amino acids. Here the CDR3 DNA reads TGTGCCAGCAGTTTCTCCATGGGACAGGGTAACTCCTACGAGCAGTACTTC. It translates to CASSFSMGQGNSYEQYF.

This chain joins TRBV30 and TRBJ2-1, with D possibly being TRBD2 (10 bases). The germline V gene encodes CDR1 GTSNPN and CDR2 SVGIG (reference sequence). V dropped 4 bases and J dropped 9 bases, with 19 bases sitting between them. The CDR3 has 14 amino acids. The CDR3 loop reads CAWTQLAGQGEQFF. The CDR3 DNA reads TGTGCCTGGACTCAACTAGCGGGACAGGGTGAGCAGTTCTTC.

V and J are TRBV7-9 and TRBJ2-7; 11 bases align to TRBD2. The DNA end lines up better with TRBJ2-5; the J call may be wrong. The CDR3 spans 14 residues. CDR1 SEHNR and CDR2 FQNEAQ come from the germline V gene (reference sequence). CDR3 sequence: CASSSGRAAETQYF. The CDR3 coding sequence is TGTGCCAGCAGTAGCGGGAGGGCCGCAGAGACCCAGTACTTC.